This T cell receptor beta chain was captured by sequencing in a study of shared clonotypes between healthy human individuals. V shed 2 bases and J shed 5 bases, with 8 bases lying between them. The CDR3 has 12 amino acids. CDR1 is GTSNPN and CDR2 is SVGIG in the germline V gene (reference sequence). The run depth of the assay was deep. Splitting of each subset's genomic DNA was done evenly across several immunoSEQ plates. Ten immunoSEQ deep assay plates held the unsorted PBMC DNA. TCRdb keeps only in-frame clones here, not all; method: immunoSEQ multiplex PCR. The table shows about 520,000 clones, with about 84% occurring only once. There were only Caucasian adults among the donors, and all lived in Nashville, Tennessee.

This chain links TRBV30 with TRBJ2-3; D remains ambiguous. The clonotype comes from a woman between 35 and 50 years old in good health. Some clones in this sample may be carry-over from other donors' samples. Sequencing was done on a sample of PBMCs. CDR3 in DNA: TGTGCCTGGAGTCCACCGGGAGATACGCAGTATTTT. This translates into CAWSPPGDTQYF.